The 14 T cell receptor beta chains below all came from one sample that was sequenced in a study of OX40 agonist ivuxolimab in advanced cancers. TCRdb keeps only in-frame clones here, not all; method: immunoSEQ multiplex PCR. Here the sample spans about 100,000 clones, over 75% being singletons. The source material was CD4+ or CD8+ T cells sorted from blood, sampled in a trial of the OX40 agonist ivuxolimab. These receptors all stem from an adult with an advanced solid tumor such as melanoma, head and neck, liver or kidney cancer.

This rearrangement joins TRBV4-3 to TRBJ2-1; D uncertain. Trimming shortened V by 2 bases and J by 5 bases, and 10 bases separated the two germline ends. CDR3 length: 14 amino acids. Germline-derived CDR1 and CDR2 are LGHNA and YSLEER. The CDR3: CASSQRQSNNEQFF. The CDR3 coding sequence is TGCGCCAGCAGCCAAAGGCAGTCCAACAATGAGCAGTTCTTC.

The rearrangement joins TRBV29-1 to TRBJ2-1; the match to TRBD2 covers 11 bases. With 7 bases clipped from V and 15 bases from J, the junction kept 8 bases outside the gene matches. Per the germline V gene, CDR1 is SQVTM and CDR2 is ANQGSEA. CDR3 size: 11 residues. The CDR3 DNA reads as TGCAGCGCCCTACTAGCGGGAGTGGCGTTCTTC. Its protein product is CSALLAGVAFF.

CDR3 loop: CASSKSGSSYEQYF. CDR3 sequence (DNA): TGTGCCAGCAGTAAAAGCGGGAGCTCCTACGAGCAGTACTTC. This chain joins TRBV28 and TRBJ2-5; 8 bases map to TRBD2. The tail of the sequence fits TRBJ2-7 better, so the J call may be wrong. Germline CDR1 reads MDHEN; CDR2 reads SYDVKM. The CDR3 length is 14 residues.

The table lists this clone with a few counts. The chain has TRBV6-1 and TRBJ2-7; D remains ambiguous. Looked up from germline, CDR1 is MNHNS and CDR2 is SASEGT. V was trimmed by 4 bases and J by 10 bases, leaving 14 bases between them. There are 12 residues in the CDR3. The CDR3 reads CASSVAVPPQYF. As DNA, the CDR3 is TGTGCCAGCAGTGTGGCAGTACCCCCTCAGTACTTC.

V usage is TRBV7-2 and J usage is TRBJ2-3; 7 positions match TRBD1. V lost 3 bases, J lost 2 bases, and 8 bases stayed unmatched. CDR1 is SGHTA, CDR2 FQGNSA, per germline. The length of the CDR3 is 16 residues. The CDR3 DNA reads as TGTGCCAGCAGCTTCACGACAGGGTTCTCCACAGATACGCAGTATTTT. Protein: CASSFTTGFSTDTQYF.

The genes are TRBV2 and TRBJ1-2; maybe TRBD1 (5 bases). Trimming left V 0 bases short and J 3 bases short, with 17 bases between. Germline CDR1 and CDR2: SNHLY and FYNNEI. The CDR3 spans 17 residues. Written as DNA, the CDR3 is TGTGCCAGCAGTGAAGCTTTCGGTTTGTTGGGGCACTATGGCTACACCTTC. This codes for CASSEAFGLLGHYGYTF.

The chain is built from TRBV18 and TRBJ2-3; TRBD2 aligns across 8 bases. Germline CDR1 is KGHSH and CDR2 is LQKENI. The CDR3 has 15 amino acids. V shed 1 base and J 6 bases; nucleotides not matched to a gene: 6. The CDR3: CASSPLSGGADTQYF. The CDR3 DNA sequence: TGTGCCAGCTCACCACTATCGGGAGGGGCTGATACGCAGTATTTT.

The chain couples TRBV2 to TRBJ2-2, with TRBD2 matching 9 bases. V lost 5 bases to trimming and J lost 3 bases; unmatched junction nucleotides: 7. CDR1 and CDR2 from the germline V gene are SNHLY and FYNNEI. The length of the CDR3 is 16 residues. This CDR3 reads CASSLEREVYTGELFF. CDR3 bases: TGTGCCAGCAGTCTGGAGCGGGAGGTCTACACCGGGGAGCTGTTTTTT.

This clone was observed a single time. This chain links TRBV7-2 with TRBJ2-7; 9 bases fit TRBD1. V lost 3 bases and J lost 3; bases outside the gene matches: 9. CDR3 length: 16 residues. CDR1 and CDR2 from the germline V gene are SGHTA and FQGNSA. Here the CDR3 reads CASSFTGTGIIYEQYF. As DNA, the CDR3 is TGTGCCAGCAGCTTTACCGGGACAGGGATAATCTACGAGCAGTACTTC. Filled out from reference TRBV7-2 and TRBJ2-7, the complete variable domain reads GAGVSQSPSNKVTEKGKDVELRCDPISGHTALYWYRQSLGQGLEFLIYFQGNSAPDKSGLPSDRFSAERTGGSVSTLTIQRTQQEDSAVYLCASSFTGTGIIYEQYFGPGTRLTVT.

The CDR3 DNA reads as TGTGCCAGCAGGAGGGGACAGACAGCTGGAAACACCATATATTTT. Amino acids: CASRRGQTAGNTIYF. The chain uses TRBV14 and TRBJ1-3, with 7 bases that match TRBD1. V shed 6 bases, J shed 2 bases, and the junction held 7 bases outside the gene matches. This CDR3 comprises 15 residues. In germline, CDR1 is SGHDN, CDR2 FVKESK.

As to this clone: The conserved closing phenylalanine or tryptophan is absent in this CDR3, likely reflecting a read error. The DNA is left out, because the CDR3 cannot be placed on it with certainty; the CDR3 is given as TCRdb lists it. The CDR3 loop is CASTPGLL. The rearrangement joins TRBV21-1 to TRBJ2-4; the D segment call TRBD2 is taken from the table without a DNA check. TRBV21-1 is assigned pseudogene status. The CDR3 is 8 amino acids long, termini counted.

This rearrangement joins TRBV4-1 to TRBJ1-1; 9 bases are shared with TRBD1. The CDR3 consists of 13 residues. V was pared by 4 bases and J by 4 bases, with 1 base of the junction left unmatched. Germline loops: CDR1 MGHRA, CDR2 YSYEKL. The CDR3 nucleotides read TGCGCCAGCAGCCCGGACAGGGGCACTGAAGCTTTCTTT. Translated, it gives CASSPDRGTEAFF.

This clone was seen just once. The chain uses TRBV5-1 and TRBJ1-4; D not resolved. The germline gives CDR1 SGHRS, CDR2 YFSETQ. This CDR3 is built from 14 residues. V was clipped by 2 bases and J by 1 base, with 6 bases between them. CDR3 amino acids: CASSFSGTNEKLFF. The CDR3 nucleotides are TGCGCCAGCAGCTTTTCAGGAACTAATGAAAAACTGTTTTTT.

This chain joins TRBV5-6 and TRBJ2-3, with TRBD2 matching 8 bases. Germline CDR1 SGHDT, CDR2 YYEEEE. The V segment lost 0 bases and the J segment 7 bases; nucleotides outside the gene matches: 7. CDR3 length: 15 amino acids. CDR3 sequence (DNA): TGTGCCAGCAGCTTGGCCGGAGCGGGAGTACATACGCAGTATTTT. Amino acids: CASSLAGAGVHTQYF. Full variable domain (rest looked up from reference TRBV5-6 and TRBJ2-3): DAGVTQSPTHLIKTRGQQVTLRCSPKSGHDTVSWYQQALGQGPQFIFQYYEEEERQRGNFPDRFSGHQFPNYSSELNVNALLLGDSALYLCASSLAGAGVHTQYFGPGTRLTVL.